This entry is about one T cell receptor beta chain. The sample belongs to a study of T cells after yellow fever vaccination. In TCRdb, the 5' RACE reads were re-called with MiXCR into one record per CDR3 protein. The sample includes around 360,000 distinct CDR3 sequences, about 9.9% of them seen just once. The starting material was PBMCs, obtained on the day of the first yellow fever vaccination. The receptor was derived from a man between 18 and 29 years old who received the YFV17D yellow fever vaccine.

The CDR3 sequence is CASRLDRDRTQYF. CDR3 sequence (DNA): TGTGCCAGCAGACTCGACAGGGACCGGACCCAGTACTTC. This chain uses TRBV6-5 with TRBJ2-5; 7 bases map to TRBD1. With 6 bases clipped from V and 7 bases from J, the junction kept 8 bases outside the gene matches. The CDR3 is made up of 13 amino acids. Germline V lookup: CDR1 MNHEY, CDR2 SVGAGI.